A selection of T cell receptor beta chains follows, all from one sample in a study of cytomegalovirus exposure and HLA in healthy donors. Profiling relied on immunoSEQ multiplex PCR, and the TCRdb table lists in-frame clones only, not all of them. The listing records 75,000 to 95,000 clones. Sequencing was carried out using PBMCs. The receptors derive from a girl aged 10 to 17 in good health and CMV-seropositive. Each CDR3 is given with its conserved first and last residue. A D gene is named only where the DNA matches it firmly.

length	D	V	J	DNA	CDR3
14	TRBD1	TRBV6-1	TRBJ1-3	TGTGCCAGCAGCCGACAGGGGGCGGGAAACACCATATATTTT	CASSRQGAGNTIYF
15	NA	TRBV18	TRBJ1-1	TGTGCCAGCTCACCACCGGAGGCTTTTGGCACTGAAGCTTTCTTT	CASSPPEAFGTEAFF
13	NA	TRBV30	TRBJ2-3	TGTGCCTGGAGCAGGGTTAGCACAGATACGCAGTATTTT	CAWSRVSTDTQYF
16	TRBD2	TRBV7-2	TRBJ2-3	TGTGCCAGCAGCGCCCAACCGAGGGACTATCCAGATACGCAGTATTTT	CASSAQPRDYPDTQYF
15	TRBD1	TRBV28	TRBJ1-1	TGTGCCACCATCCATGGGGGACAGGCGAACACTGAAGCTTTCTTT	CATIHGGQANTEAFF
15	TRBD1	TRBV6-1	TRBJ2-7	TGTGCCAGCAGTGAAGGGACAGGGGTTTCCTACGAGCAGTACTTC	CASSEGTGVSYEQYF
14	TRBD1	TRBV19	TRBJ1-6	TGTGCCAGTAAGGAAGAGGGGGCGACTTCACCCCTCCACTTT	CASKEEGATSPLHF
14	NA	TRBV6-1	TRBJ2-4	TGTGCCAGCTCCCTTATACTACGGGACTCCATTCAGTACTTC	CASSLILRDSIQYF
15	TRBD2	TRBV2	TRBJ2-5	TGTGCCAGCAGTGAAGGGCTAGCGGCCCAAGAGACCCAGTACTTC	CASSEGLAAQETQYF
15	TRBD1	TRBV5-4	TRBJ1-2	TGTGCCAGCAGCTTGCCGACAGGGGGCTTTGGTGGCTACACCTTC	CASSLPTGGFGGYTF
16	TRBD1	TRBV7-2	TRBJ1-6	TGTGCCAGCAGCTTAGCGCCCGGACAGGTGGATTCACCCCTCCACTTT	CASSLAPGQVDSPLHF
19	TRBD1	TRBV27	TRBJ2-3	TGTGCCAGCAGTTCCCACCTTATGACCGACAGGGAATTAGCAGATAAGCAGTATTTT	CASSSHLMTDRELADKQYF
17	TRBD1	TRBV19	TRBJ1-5	TGTGCCAGTACGGAGAGAACAGGGGGGCATAGCAATCAGCCCCAGCATTTT	CASTERTGGHSNQPQHF
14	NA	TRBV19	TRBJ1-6	TGTGCCAGTAGTACAGGTCCCTATAATTCACCCCTCCACTTT	CASSTGPYNSPLHF
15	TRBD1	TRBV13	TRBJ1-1	TGTGCCAGCAGCCCGAGACAGGGGACGGACACTGAAGCTTTCTTT	CASSPRQGTDTEAFF
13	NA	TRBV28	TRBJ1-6	TGTGCCAGCAGTTTTCAGAACATTTCACCCCTCCACTTT	CASSFQNISPLHF
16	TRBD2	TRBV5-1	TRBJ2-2	TGCGCCAGCAGCTTGGAGGTTAGCGGGGACACCGGGGAGCTGTTTTTT	CASSLEVSGDTGELFF
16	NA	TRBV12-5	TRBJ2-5	TGTGCTAGTGGTTTTTTACAGAGCCTCAGCCAAGAGACCCAGTACTTC	CASGFLQSLSQETQYF
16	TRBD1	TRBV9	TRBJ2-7	TGTGCCAGCAGCCCACGGACAGGGGGCGCCACGTCCGAGCAGTACTTC	CASSPRTGGATSEQYF
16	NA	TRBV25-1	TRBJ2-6	TGTGCCAGCAGTGAGTTCGTGCGCTCTGGGGCCAACGTCCTGACTTTC	CASSEFVRSGANVLTF
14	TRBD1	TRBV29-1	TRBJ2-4	TGCAGCGTTGAATTAGCAGGGGGCAAAAACATTCAGTACTTC	CSVELAGGKNIQYF
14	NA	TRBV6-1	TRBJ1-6	TGTGCCAGCAGTCCGGGAGGCCATATAAGACCCCTCCACTTT	CASSPGGHIRPLHF
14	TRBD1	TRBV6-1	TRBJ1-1	TGTGCCAGCAATAGACAGGGTTTCGACACTGAAGCTTTCTTT	CASNRQGFDTEAFF
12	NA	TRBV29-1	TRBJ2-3	TGCAGCGTTGAGGAGAGCACAGATACGCAGTATTTT	CSVEESTDTQYF
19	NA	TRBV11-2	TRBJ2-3	TGTGCCAGCAGCCCCGACCCCCTAGGATTCACATTTCCAGATGCTACGCAGTATTTT	CASSPDPLGFTFPDATQYF
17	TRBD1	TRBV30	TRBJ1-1	TGTGCCTGGAGTGTTAGGGGACAGGGTTTTGTAGCGGCGGAAGCTTTCTTT	CAWSVRGQGFVAAEAFF
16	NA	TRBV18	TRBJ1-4	TGTGCCAGCTCACCTCAAGGGGCTGGGGCTAATGAAAAACTGTTTTTT	CASSPQGAGANEKLFF
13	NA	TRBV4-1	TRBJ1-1	TGCGCCAGCAGCCGCGGACAGACCACTGAAGCTTTCTTT	CASSRGQTTEAFF
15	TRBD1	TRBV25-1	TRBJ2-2	TGTGCCAGCAACTCTTGGGACAGCCTTACCGGGGAGCTGTTTTTT	CASNSWDSLTGELFF
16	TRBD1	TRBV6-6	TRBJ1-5	TGTGCCAGCAGTTACGTCTCGGGACAGCCCAATCAGCCCCAGCATTTT	CASSYVSGQPNQPQHF
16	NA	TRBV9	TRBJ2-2	TGTGCCAGCAGCGTCAGCGCATCGGTCGACACCGGGGAGCTGTTTTTT	CASSVSASVDTGELFF
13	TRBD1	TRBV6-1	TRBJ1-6	TGTGCCAGCGGACAGGGCTACAATTCACCCCTCCACTTT	CASGQGYNSPLHF
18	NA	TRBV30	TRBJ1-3	TGTGCCTGGAGTGTGGGGGCAGGGGCTTATTTCTCTGGAAACACCATATATTTT	CAWSVGAGAYFSGNTIYF
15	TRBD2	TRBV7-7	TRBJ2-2	TGTGCTAGCAGCTTAGCAGCGGGGGGGACCGGGGAGCTGTTTTTT	CASSLAAGGTGELFF
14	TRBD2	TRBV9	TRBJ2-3	TGTGCCAGCAGTCGGGGGGGCCCCGCAGATACGCAGTATTTT	CASSRGGPADTQYF
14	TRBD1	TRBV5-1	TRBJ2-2	TGCGCCAGCAGCCCTTTACAGGGGACCGGGGAGCTGTTTTTT	CASSPLQGTGELFF
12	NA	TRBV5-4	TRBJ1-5	TGTGCCAGCAGCCTTGACAGCCAGCCCCAGCATTTT	CASSLDSQPQHF
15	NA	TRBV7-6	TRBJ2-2	TGTGCCAGCAGTCTCGGGACATTGAACACCGGGGAGCTGTTTTTT	CASSLGTLNTGELFF
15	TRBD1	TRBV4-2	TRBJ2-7	TGTGCCAGCAGCCAACTTGGGACAGACTCCTACGAGCAGTACTTC	CASSQLGTDSYEQYF
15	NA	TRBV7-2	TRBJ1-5	TGTGCCAGCAGCTTAATACCAGGGCAGGCTCAGCCCCAGCATTTT	CASSLIPGQAQPQHF
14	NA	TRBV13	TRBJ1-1	TGTGCCAGCAGCTTAGGGAGGGCTCCGGGTGAAGCTTTCTTT	CASSLGRAPGEAFF
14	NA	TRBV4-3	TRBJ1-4	TGCGCCAGCAGCCAAGAAGGGGTCGGAGAAAAACTGTTTTTT	CASSQEGVGEKLFF
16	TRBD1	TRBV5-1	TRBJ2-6	TGCGCCAGCAGCGACAGGGGGAGCGCTGGGGCCAACGTCCTGACTTTC	CASSDRGSAGANVLTF
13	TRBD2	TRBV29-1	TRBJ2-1	TGCAGCGTAAGACTAGCGGGCTACAATGAGCAGTTCTTC	CSVRLAGYNEQFF
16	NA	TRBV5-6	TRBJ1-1	TGTGCCAGCAGCTTTCCCCCGCGTCATGGGAACACTGAAGCTTTCTTT	CASSFPPRHGNTEAFF